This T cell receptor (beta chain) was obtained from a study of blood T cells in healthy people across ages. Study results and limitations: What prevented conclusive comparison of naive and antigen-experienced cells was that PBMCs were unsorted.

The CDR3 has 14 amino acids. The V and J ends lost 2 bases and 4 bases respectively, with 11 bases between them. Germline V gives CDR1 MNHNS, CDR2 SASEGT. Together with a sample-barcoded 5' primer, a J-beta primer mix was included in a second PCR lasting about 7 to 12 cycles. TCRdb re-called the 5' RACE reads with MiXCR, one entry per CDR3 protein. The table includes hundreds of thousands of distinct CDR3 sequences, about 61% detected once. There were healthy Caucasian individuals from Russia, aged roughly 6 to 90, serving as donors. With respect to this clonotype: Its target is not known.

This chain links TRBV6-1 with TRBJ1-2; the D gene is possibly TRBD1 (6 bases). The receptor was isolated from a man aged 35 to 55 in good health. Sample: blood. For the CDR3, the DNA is TGTGCCAGCAGTGAAACCCAGGGGAGCTATGGCTACACCTTC. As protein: CASSETQGSYGYTF.